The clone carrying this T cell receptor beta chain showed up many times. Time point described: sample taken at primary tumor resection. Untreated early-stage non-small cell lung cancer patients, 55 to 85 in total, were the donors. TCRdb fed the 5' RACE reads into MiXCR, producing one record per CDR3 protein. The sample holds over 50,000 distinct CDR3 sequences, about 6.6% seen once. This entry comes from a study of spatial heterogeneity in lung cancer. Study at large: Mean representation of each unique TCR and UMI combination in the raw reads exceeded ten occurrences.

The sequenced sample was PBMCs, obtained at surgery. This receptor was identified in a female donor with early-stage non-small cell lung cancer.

CDR3 sequence: CASRTGGYGYTF. The CDR3 coding sequence is TGTGCCAGCAGAACAGGGGGCTATGGCTACACCTTC. The genes are TRBV28 and TRBJ1-2, with 8 bases identical to TRBD1. The CDR3 consists of 12 residues. Germline V CDR1 and CDR2: MDHEN, SYDVKM. Trimming at V came to 6 bases and at J to 4 bases, leaving 1 base not matched to a gene.